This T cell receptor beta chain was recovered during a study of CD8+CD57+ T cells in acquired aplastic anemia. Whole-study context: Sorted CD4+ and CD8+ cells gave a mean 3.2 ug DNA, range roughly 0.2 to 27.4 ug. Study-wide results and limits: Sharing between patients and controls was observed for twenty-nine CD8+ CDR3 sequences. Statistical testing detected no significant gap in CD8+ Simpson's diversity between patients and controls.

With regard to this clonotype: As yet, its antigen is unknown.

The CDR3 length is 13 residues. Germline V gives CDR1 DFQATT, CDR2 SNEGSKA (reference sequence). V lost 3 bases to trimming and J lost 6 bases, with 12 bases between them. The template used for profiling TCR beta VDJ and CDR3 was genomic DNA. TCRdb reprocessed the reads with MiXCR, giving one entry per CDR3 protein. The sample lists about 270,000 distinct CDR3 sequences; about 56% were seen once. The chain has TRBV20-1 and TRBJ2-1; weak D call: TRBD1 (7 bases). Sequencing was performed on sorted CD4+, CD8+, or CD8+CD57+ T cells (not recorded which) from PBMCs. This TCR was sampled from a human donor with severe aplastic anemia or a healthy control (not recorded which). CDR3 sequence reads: CSAREGASNEQFF. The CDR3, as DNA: TGCAGTGCTAGGGAGGGGGCAAGCAATGAGCAGTTCTTC.